This T cell receptor beta chain was recovered during a study of cytomegalovirus exposure and HLA in healthy donors. To note about this clone: The target antigen is unknown.

Germline V gene lookup returns CDR1 KGHSH and CDR2 LQKENI. With 3 bases removed from V and 0 bases from J, the gap between germline ends came to 15 bases. The CDR3 contains 17 residues. A multiplex PCR was run with 60 Vbeta primers and 13 Jbeta primers. Produced via immunoSEQ multiplex PCR; TCRdb's table is partial and in-frame only. The sample includes 65,000 to 85,000 clones. Broader study findings: As a later analysis revealed, most CMV-associated TCR beta chains appeared HLA-restricted. Among the sequence variants, a highly shared cluster was likely an artifact of sequencing.

The V gene is TRBV18, the J gene TRBJ1-3; D not certain. The clonotype comes from a woman between 55 and 75 years old in good health and CMV-seronegative. The sample comprised PBMCs. Here the CDR3 reads CASSPSGVGSSGNTIYF. CDR3 nucleotides: TGTGCCAGCTCACCGTCCGGGGTCGGGAGCTCTGGAAACACCATATATTTT.